The 32 T cell receptor beta chains below were found in one sample sequenced in a study of regulatory T cells in long-lasting Graves disease. Sequencing libraries for TCR beta were prepared with iRepertoire HTBI primers and Arm-PCR of CDR3 regions. Using its own MiXCR run on the multiplex PCR reads, TCRdb lists one record per CDR3 protein. This sample yields about 430,000 distinct CDR3 sequences, of which approximately 22% are seen a single time; 13% to 15% belongs to the top ten. Described time point: persistent/refractory GD, antithyroid drugs over 5 years with positive TRAb. PBMC-extracted RNA yielded the TCR library. The sample in question was peripheral blood mononuclear cells (PBMCs), obtained when the disease was refractory, from a patient treated with antithyroid drugs. These receptors all stem from a female donor with Graves disease.

The CDR3 loop reads CSADRRWEGLDDEQFF. CDR3 sequence (DNA): TGCAGCGCCGACCGAAGATGGGAGGGTCTGGACGATGAGCAGTTCTTC. The rearrangement links TRBV29-1 to TRBJ2-1; 7 nucleotides match TRBD2. V gave up 7 bases and J gave up 8 bases; unmatched junction bases: 20. The CDR3 loop spans 16 amino acids. Germline CDR1 is SQVTM and CDR2 is ANQGSEA.

The rearrangement joins TRBV19 to TRBJ2-2, with 7 bases aligning to TRBD1. V lost 6 bases, J lost 4 bases, and 8 bases stayed unmatched. The CDR3 is made up of 15 amino acids. Germline V CDR1 and CDR2: LNHDA, SQIVND (reference sequence). CDR3: CASRPGTAGTGELFF. The CDR3 nucleotides are TGTGCCAGTAGACCCGGGACAGCAGGCACCGGGGAGCTGTTTTTT.

This clonotype was picked up a small number of times. The rearrangement links TRBV2 to TRBJ2-3, with unresolved D. CDR1 and CDR2 (germline): SNHLY, FYNNEI. CDR3 size: 13 residues. The germline V and J ends were trimmed by 7 bases and 2 bases, with 10 bases remaining between them. CDR3 DNA: TGTGCCAGCATCTATGGAAACACAGATACGCAGTATTTT. Translation gives CASIYGNTDTQYF.

Of note for this clonotype: Possible read error: a much larger clone is one base away. The rearrangement joins TRBV13 to TRBJ1-1, with TRBD1 identical over 8 bases. Germline V gene lookup returns CDR1 PRHDT and CDR2 FYEKMQ (reference sequence). CDR3 length: 15 residues. The V segment lost 5 bases and the J segment 4 bases; nucleotides outside the gene matches: 9. CDR3 coding DNA: TGTGCCAGCAGCCCCCTCCAGGGGGCGGGCACTGAAGCTTTCTTT. It specifies CASSPLQGAGTEAFF.

This clonotype was seen a few times. CDR3: CASSIDHLAGVGKQETQYF. In DNA, the CDR3 is TGTGCCAGTAGTATAGATCACCTAGCGGGAGTGGGAAAACAAGAGACCCAGTACTTC. The chain carries TRBV19 and TRBJ2-5; the match to TRBD2 covers 10 bases. The V gene's germline CDR1 is LNHDA and CDR2 SQIVND (reference sequence). CDR3 size: 19 residues. V was clipped by 0 bases and J by 2 bases; unmatched bases: 12.

This clonotype has at least ten counts. The V and J genes are TRBV12-3 or TRBV12-4 and TRBJ1-1, with D perhaps TRBD1 (6 bases). The CDR3 is 15 residues long. V was pared by 6 bases and J by 2 bases, with 16 bases between. CDR3 sequence (DNA): TGTGCCAGCAGCCCTACGGGGGGCCTTAACACTGAAGCTTTCTTT. Translated: CASSPTGGLNTEAFF.

This clonotype was counted ten times or more. This rearrangement joins TRBV28 to TRBJ1-1; no clear D. The germline CDR1 and CDR2 sequences are MDHEN and SYDVKM. V was trimmed by 6 bases and J by 8 bases, leaving 13 bases between them. This CDR3 region has 12 residues. The CDR3 loop is CASRSSGREAFF. In DNA form, the CDR3 reads TGTGCCAGCAGGAGCTCGGGTAGAGAAGCTTTCTTT. Combining the CDR3 with reference TRBV28 and TRBJ1-1 gives the whole variable domain DVKVTQSSRYLVKRTGEKVFLECVQDMDHENMFWYRQDPGLGLRLIYFSYDVKMKEKGDIPEGYSVSREKKERFSLILESASTNQTSMYLCASRSSGREAFFGQGTRLTVV.

Only a few counts were recorded for this clonotype. The J gene is TRBJ2-3, the V gene TRBV20-1, with D possibly TRBD2 on 5 matching bases. CDR3 length: 14 amino acids. V lost 0 bases to trimming and J lost 2 bases, with 9 bases between them. Germline values: CDR1 DFQATT, CDR2 SNEGSKA (reference sequence). The CDR3 region is CSAREQRITDTQYF. The CDR3 bases are TGCAGTGCTAGAGAGCAGCGGATCACAGATACGCAGTATTTT.

The J gene is TRBJ2-2, the V gene TRBV9, with TRBD2 as a possible D gene (5 bases). This CDR3 spans 17 amino acids. The V gene lost 0 bases and the J gene lost 5 bases, with 17 bases spanning the gap. Germline CDR1 and CDR2: SGDLS and YYNGEE. Here the CDR3 reads CASSVDGSGPGTGELFF. The CDR3 DNA sequence: TGTGCCAGCAGCGTAGATGGGAGCGGACCAGGTACCGGGGAGCTGTTTTTT. Complete variable domain (other parts from reference TRBV9 and TRBJ2-2): DSGVTQTPKHLITATGQRVTLRCSPRSGDLSVYWYQQSLDQGLQFLIQYYNGEERAKGNILERFSAQQFPDLHSELNLSSLELGDSALYFCASSVDGSGPGTGELFFGEGSRLTVL.

The rearrangement uses TRBV5-1 and TRBJ2-5; TRBD1 agrees at 8 bases. Germline V CDR1 and CDR2: SGHRS, YFSETQ. CDR3 length: 15 residues. V shed 0 bases, J shed 7 bases, and the junction held 8 bases outside the gene matches. Written as DNA, the CDR3 is TGCGCCAGCAGCTTGGACGGGACAGGTCCTGGGACCCAGTACTTC. Translated: CASSLDGTGPGTQYF.

This clonotype was seen a few times. The chain combines TRBV19 with TRBJ1-4, with D uncertain. This CDR3 spans 14 amino acids. Between the trimmed V and J ends, which lost 2 bases and 4 bases, there was a span of 8 bases. CDR1 and CDR2 from the germline V gene are LNHDA and SQIVND (reference sequence). CDR3 sequence (DNA): TGTGCCAGTAGTATAAGTGGATTTAATGAAAAACTGTTTTTT. Translating it yields CASSISGFNEKLFF.

This clonotype appeared many times. The V call is TRBV28, the J call TRBJ2-2; 7 bases match TRBD1. The J segment lost 0 bases and the V segment lost 6 bases, leaving 4 bases of the junction unmatched. There are 15 residues in the CDR3. CDR1 is MDHEN, CDR2 SYDVKM, per germline. CDR3 protein: CASSPGQSNTGELFF. CDR3 coding DNA: TGTGCCAGCAGCCCGGGACAGTCGAACACCGGGGAGCTGTTTTTT.

This clonotype is a singleton in its sample. This is likely an artifact of a read error, given a far larger clone one base away. The chain has TRBV6-2 or TRBV6-3 and TRBJ2-1; 8 nucleotides align to TRBD2. CDR3 size: 12 residues. Germline V CDR1 and CDR2: MNHEY, SVGEGT. J lost 13 bases, V lost 6 bases, and 8 bases had no gene match. The CDR3 reads CASRPTSATQFF. The DNA of the CDR3 is TGTGCCAGCAGGCCGACTAGCGCGACCCAGTTCTTC.

The rearrangement uses TRBV3-1 and TRBJ1-1, with TRBD1 matching over 9 bases. CDR3 size: 12 residues. Per the germline V gene, CDR1 is LGHDT and CDR2 is YNNKEL (reference sequence). V dropped 4 bases and J dropped 10; count of bases not matched to a gene: 4. CDR3 sequence: CASSPTGGLAFF. The CDR3 nucleotides read TGTGCCAGCAGCCCTACAGGGGGCCTAGCTTTCTTT. Full variable domain (remainder filled in from reference TRBV3-1 and TRBJ1-1): DTAVSQTPKYLVTQMGNDKSIKCEQNLGHDTMYWYKQDSKKFLKIMFSYNNKELIINETVPNRFSPKSPDKAHLNLHINSLELGDSAVYFCASSPTGGLAFFGQGTRLTVV.

The table lists this clonotype with many counts. The chain employs TRBV28 and TRBJ2-7, with D possibly matching TRBD1 (5 bases). The CDR3 covers 14 residues. CDR1 is MDHEN, CDR2 SYDVKM, per germline. Between the trimmed V and J ends, which lost 8 bases and 0 bases, there was a span of 14 bases. The CDR3 DNA sequence: TGTGCCAGCTGTCCAGACAGATCCTCCTACGAGCAGTACTTC. Amino acid sequence: CASCPDRSSYEQYF.

The chain combines TRBV12-3 or TRBV12-4 with TRBJ2-3, with D tentatively TRBD2 (5 bases). V lost 3 bases and J lost 0, with 13 bases in between. The CDR3 has 16 amino acids. In DNA, the CDR3 is TGTGCCAGCAGTTTGGGAGCGGCCTCTAGCACAGATACGCAGTATTTT. Translation gives CASSLGAASSTDTQYF.

A few counts support this clonotype. DNA of the CDR3: TGTGCCACCAGCCGAGGACTAGCGGGGGAGGAGACCGGGGAGCTGTTTTTT. This gives the protein CATSRGLAGEETGELFF. The genes are TRBV15 and TRBJ2-2, with 13 bases that match TRBD2. J gave up 5 bases and V 5 bases, and 8 bases lay outside the gene matches. Germline lookup yields CDR1 LNHNV and CDR2 YYDKDF (reference sequence). This CDR3 region has 17 residues.

The chain carries TRBV28 and TRBJ2-3; 7 bases are shared with TRBD1. The ends lost 10 bases at V and 3 bases at J; junction bases unmatched: 4. In germline, CDR1 is MDHEN, CDR2 SYDVKM. This CDR3 is 12 amino acids long. In DNA, the CDR3 is TGTGCCACACAGGGGTCGACAGATACGCAGTATTTT. The encoded protein is CATQGSTDTQYF.

A few counts support this clonotype. V usage is TRBV6-1 and J usage is TRBJ2-3, with a tentative D call TRBD1 (6 bases). This CDR3 has 15 amino acids. In germline, CDR1 is MNHNS, CDR2 SASEGT. Trimming removed 2 bases from V and 3 bases from J, with 12 bases in between. The CDR3 coding sequence is TGTGCCAGCAGTGAATTATCCAGGGGAACAGATACGCAGTATTTT. This gives the protein CASSELSRGTDTQYF.

The chain carries TRBV9 and TRBJ2-2, with D perhaps TRBD1 (6 bases). Germline CDR1 and CDR2: SGDLS and YYNGEE. Trimming stripped 3 bases from V and 0 bases from J, with 9 bases between. This CDR3 has 15 amino acids. CDR3 loop: CASSADSSNTGELFF. The CDR3 coding sequence is TGTGCCAGCAGCGCGGACAGTTCGAACACCGGGGAGCTGTTTTTT.

This clonotype was seen only a few times. The chain combines TRBV3-1 with TRBJ1-4; 9 nucleotides line up with TRBD1. After removal of 6 bases from V and 7 bases from J, the junction contained 9 bases not matched to a gene. Germline CDR1 LGHDT, CDR2 YNNKEL (reference sequence). The CDR3 has 15 residues. The chain's CDR3 is CASRSNRGRGEKLFF. Written as DNA, the CDR3 is TGTGCCAGCAGGTCCAACAGGGGGCGAGGTGAAAAACTGTTTTTT.

In this sample, this clonotype turned up a few times. The chain carries TRBV29-1 and TRBJ1-1; the D is unclear. The CDR3 consists of 12 residues. The germline gives CDR1 SQVTM, CDR2 ANQGSEA. Trimming shortened V by 6 bases and J by 1 base, and 9 bases separated the two germline ends. The CDR3 sequence is CSVKVQNTEAFF. CDR3 nucleotide sequence: TGCAGCGTGAAGGTCCAGAACACTGAAGCTTTCTTT.

This clonotype was counted ten times or more. This chain links TRBV28 with TRBJ1-5; D is perhaps TRBD1 (5 bases). The CDR3 has 11 amino acids. Germline V lookup: CDR1 MDHEN, CDR2 SYDVKM. V lost 6 bases and J 11 bases, leaving 11 bases between the germline ends. The CDR3: CASSPWGTQHF. As DNA, the CDR3 is TGTGCCAGCAGCCCCTGGGGGACCCAGCATTTT. Drawing the rest from reference TRBV28 and TRBJ1-5, the complete variable domain is DVKVTQSSRYLVKRTGEKVFLECVQDMDHENMFWYRQDPGLGLRLIYFSYDVKMKEKGDIPEGYSVSREKKERFSLILESASTNQTSMYLCASSPWGTQHFGDGTRLSIL.

For this clonotype: With a much larger clone just one base away, this may be a read error. The rearrangement links TRBV24-1 to TRBJ2-5, with D possibly TRBD2 on 6 matching bases. V was pared by 4 bases and J by 3 bases, with 20 bases between. From germline, CDR1 is KGHDR and CDR2 SFDVKD. This CDR3 contains 17 residues. This CDR3 reads CATSEEGRGRVKETQYF. CDR3 bases: TGTGCCACCAGTGAGGAGGGACGGGGACGAGTTAAAGAGACCCAGTACTTC.

This clonotype has ten or more counts. The chain employs TRBV12-3 or TRBV12-4 and TRBJ1-5, with D uncertain. The V end was cut by 3 bases, the J end by 7 bases, with 13 bases between. The CDR3 length is 14 residues. CDR3 region: CASSFTVSLQPQHF. The CDR3 nucleotides read TGTGCCAGCAGTTTCACAGTCTCTCTCCAGCCCCAGCATTTT.

This clonotype was counted many times. The chain joins TRBV7-9 to TRBJ2-7; 9 bases line up with TRBD1. Germline assignment: CDR1 SEHNR and CDR2 FQNEAQ (reference sequence). This CDR3 comprises 14 residues. The trim removed 2 bases at V and 6 bases at J, leaving 5 bases unmatched. CDR3: CASSLTGGASEQYF. DNA for the CDR3: TGTGCCAGCAGCTTAACAGGGGGCGCTTCCGAGCAGTACTTC.

This clonotype showed up just a few times. J is TRBJ2-2 and V is TRBV15, with 9 bases lining up with TRBD2. CDR1 is LNHNV and CDR2 is YYDKDF in the germline V gene (reference sequence). The CDR3 is made up of 17 amino acids. Unmatched junction bases numbered 4, after V lost 0 bases and J lost 2 bases. CDR3 sequence: CATSRDRTSVNTGELFF. For the CDR3, the DNA is TGTGCCACCAGCAGAGATCGGACTAGCGTTAACACCGGGGAGCTGTTTTTT.

The V and J genes are TRBV7-9 and TRBJ2-7; 7 bases line up with TRBD2. Germline V CDR1 and CDR2: SEHNR, FQNEAQ (reference sequence). This CDR3 region has 15 residues. V was pared by 1 base and J by 4 bases, with 7 bases of the junction left unmatched. DNA of the CDR3: TGTGCCAGCAGCTTAGAGGGAGGGTGGGCATACGAGCAGTACTTC. It codes for CASSLEGGWAYEQYF.

The table lists this clonotype with many counts. The rearrangement joins TRBV3-1 to TRBJ2-6; D remains ambiguous. The CDR3 has 15 residues. The V gene lost 1 base and the J gene lost 1 base, with 5 bases spanning the gap. CDR1 is LGHDT and CDR2 is YNNKEL in the germline V gene (reference sequence). The CDR3 sequence: CASSQVVSGANVLTF. The CDR3 DNA reads as TGTGCCAGCAGCCAAGTGGTATCTGGGGCCAACGTCCTGACTTTC.

This clonotype was recorded many times. The V gene is TRBV6-1, the J gene TRBJ1-5; D might be TRBD1 (6 bases). The CDR3 runs to 15 residues. Germline values: CDR1 MNHNS, CDR2 SASEGT. Deletions cut 5 bases from V and 4 bases from J, with 15 bases between. The CDR3: CASSRTGGTNQPQHF. CDR3 bases: TGTGCCAGCAGTCGTACGGGGGGCACGAATCAGCCCCAGCATTTT.

Here the CDR3 DNA reads TGTGCCAGCAGTTTAGCAGGGACATACCGGGATACGCAGTATTTT. As protein: CASSLAGTYRDTQYF. This sequence joins TRBV12-3 or TRBV12-4 and TRBJ2-3; tentatively, D is TRBD1 (6 bases). V lost 0 bases and J lost 6, with 13 bases in between. The CDR3 contains 15 residues.

The chain has TRBV7-2 and TRBJ1-3; D is undetermined. Germline V gene lookup returns CDR1 SGHTA and CDR2 FQGNSA. The CDR3 is 14 residues long. Trimming took off 1 base at V and 5 bases at J, with 9 bases between the two ends. CDR3 sequence (DNA): TGTGCCAGCAGCTTAGACCCCGCCCGAAACACCATATATTTT. Its translation: CASSLDPARNTIYF.